One sample yielded the 9 T cell receptor beta chains listed below, sequenced in a study of blood T cell repertoires in COVID-19. Generated by immunoSEQ multiplex PCR, the TCRdb table keeps only in-frame clones and is missing some. The table shows roughly 150,000 clones, with around four fifths occurring only once. The sequenced material came from peripheral blood. These receptors were obtained from a woman of 80 years or more with COVID-19, enrolled during active disease.

The V and J genes are TRBV13 and TRBJ2-3; 11 positions match TRBD1. Germline CDR1 and CDR2: PRHDT and FYEKMQ (reference sequence). This CDR3 has 16 residues. The J segment lost 3 bases and the V segment lost 3 bases, leaving 5 bases of the junction unmatched. Here the CDR3 reads CASSFGTGGRTDTQYF. DNA of the CDR3: TGTGCCAGCAGCTTTGGGACAGGGGGTCGGACAGATACGCAGTATTTT. The full variable domain, completed using reference TRBV13 and TRBJ2-3, is AAGVIQSPRHLIKEKRETATLKCYPIPRHDTVYWYQQGPGQDPQFLISFYEKMQSDKGSIPDRFSAQQFSDYHSELNMSSLELGDSALYFCASSFGTGGRTDTQYFGPGTRLTVL.

V is TRBV3-1 (or the pseudogene TRBV3-2) and J is TRBJ2-2; TRBD2 is a possible D gene (6 bases). This CDR3 spans 16 amino acids. The germline CDR1 and CDR2 sequences are LGHDT and YNNKEL (reference sequence). With 1 base removed from V and 3 bases from J, the gap between germline ends came to 12 bases. The DNA of the CDR3 is TGTGCCAGCAGCCAAGTCGGGGGTTTGTACACCGGGGAGCTGTTTTTT. It codes for CASSQVGGLYTGELFF.

This chain uses TRBV2 with TRBJ1-1; 7 positions agree with TRBD1. This CDR3 has 15 amino acids. Germline-derived CDR1 and CDR2 are SNHLY and FYNNEI. V dropped 1 base and J dropped 1; count of bases not matched to a gene: 3. Here the CDR3 reads CASSEERQGNTEAFF. As DNA, the CDR3 is TGTGCCAGCAGTGAAGAAAGACAGGGGAACACTGAAGCTTTCTTT.

The chain employs TRBV19 and TRBJ2-7; tentatively, D is TRBD2 (6 bases). The V end lost 4 bases, the J end lost 0 bases, and 16 bases lay between the germline ends. There are 16 residues in the CDR3. Germline CDR1 and CDR2: LNHDA and SQIVND (reference sequence). The CDR3 spells CASSSPGGSSSYEQYF. In DNA, the CDR3 is TGTGCCAGTAGTAGCCCTGGAGGGTCCAGCTCCTACGAGCAGTACTTC.

The gene calls are TRBV4-1 and TRBJ2-4, with TRBD2 matching over 9 bases. V trimming: 3 bases; J trimming: 7 bases; junction bases outside the gene matches: 4. CDR3 size: 14 residues. Germline V CDR1 and CDR2: MGHRA, YSYEKL. CDR3 coding DNA: TGCGCCAGCAGCCAGCGGGGGGGGACCAACATTCAGTACTTC. Its protein product is CASSQRGGTNIQYF.

The chain links TRBV7-9 to TRBJ2-2, with D unclear. The CDR3 loop spans 13 amino acids. Trimming removed 6 bases at V and 8 bases at J, with 13 bases between. CDR1 is SEHNR, CDR2 FQNEAQ, per germline (reference sequence). The CDR3 DNA follows: TGTGCCAGCAGACCGTCTTGGCCTGGGGAGCTGTTTTTT. Translated: CASRPSWPGELFF. The full variable domain, its missing parts supplied by reference TRBV7-9 and TRBJ2-2, is DTGVSQNPRHKITKRGQNVTFRCDPISEHNRLYWYRQTLGQGPEFLTYFQNEAQLEKSRLLSDRFSAERPKGSFSTLEIQRTEQGDSAMYLCASRPSWPGELFFGEGSRLTVL.

V gene TRBV3-1 (or the pseudogene TRBV3-2) combines with J gene TRBJ2-7; 11 nucleotides match TRBD2. V lost 4 bases and J lost 4; bases outside the gene matches: 3. Germline CDR1 LGHDT, CDR2 YNNKEL (reference sequence). This CDR3 has 14 amino acids. CDR3: CASSRVAGGYEQYF. In DNA form, the CDR3 reads TGTGCCAGCAGCCGGGTAGCGGGAGGGTACGAGCAGTACTTC.

The chain's CDR3 is CASGWGLGGEQYF. The CDR3 nucleotides read TGTGCCAGCGGTTGGGGACTGGGGGGCGAGCAGTACTTC. The rearrangement uses TRBV3-1 (or the pseudogene TRBV3-2) and TRBJ2-7; possible D gene TRBD2, 6 bases. CDR1 and CDR2 (germline): LGHDT, YNNKEL (reference sequence). The CDR3 runs 13 residues. Trimming shortened V by 8 bases and J by 6 bases, and 17 bases separated the two germline ends.

The chain carries TRBV7-8 and TRBJ2-2, with TRBD2 identical over 11 bases. From germline, CDR1 is SGHVS and CDR2 FQNEAQ. Trimming at V came to 6 bases and at J to 1 base, leaving 7 bases not matched to a gene. This CDR3 comprises 17 residues. Written as DNA, the CDR3 is TGTGCCAGCAGTTTACTGACTAGCGGGATGAACACCGGGGAGCTGTTTTTT. Protein product: CASSLLTSGMNTGELFF.